The clone carrying this TCR beta chain was detected many times. Its antigen is undetermined. Patients aged 18 to 65 with hyperthyroidism were newly diagnosed, with duration under 2 months. Amplification yielded TCR beta CDR3 regions, with RNA transcripts as the source. In the first-round RT-PCR of the TCR CDR3, the HTBI primer set was used. Each CDR3 protein is one row after TCRdb ran MiXCR on the multiplex PCR reads. This sample yields around 560,000 distinct CDR3 sequences, of which approximately 15% are seen a single time; around a sixth belongs to the top ten. The sample originates from a study of T cells in Graves' hyperthyroidism and ophthalmopathy. Whole-study results and caveats: In the blood, most expanded thyroid clonotypes above 0.001 appeared as well.

This sequence was found in a woman younger than 30 with Graves' hyperthyroidism. Input material: blood.

DNA for the CDR3: TGTGCCAGCAGCCCTAGACTAGCGGGAGAGGGAGAGACCCAGTACTTC. It encodes CASSPRLAGEGETQYF. V usage is TRBV11-2 and J usage is TRBJ2-5, with TRBD2 matching 12 bases. The CDR3 has 16 residues. V lost 5 bases and J lost 4; bases outside the gene matches: 8. The V gene's germline CDR1 is SGHAT and CDR2 FQNNGV.